This T cell receptor beta chain derives from a study of CD8+ T cells in alopecia areata. Sequencing used cDNA as its template, made by extracting RNA and reverse transcribing it. This table comes from immunoSEQ multiplex PCR, and its TCRdb copy is limited to in-frame clones, with some not included. Of about 180,000 clones detected, almost 65% appear once; the ten largest clones hold 1.5% to 2%. This CDR3 comprises 13 residues. V lost 5 bases and J 5 bases, leaving 13 bases between the germline ends. Germline CDR1 is SQVTM and CDR2 is ANQGSEA. The sample consisted of CD4+ T cells sorted from blood, taken at week 0. This TCR came from a human donor with alopecia areata. This sequence joins TRBV29-1 and TRBJ2-1; D tentatively fits TRBD1 or TRBD2 (5 bases each). CDR3 in DNA: TGCAGCGTTATACTACGGGGACACAATGAGCAGTTCTTC. Its translation is CSVILRGHNEQFF.